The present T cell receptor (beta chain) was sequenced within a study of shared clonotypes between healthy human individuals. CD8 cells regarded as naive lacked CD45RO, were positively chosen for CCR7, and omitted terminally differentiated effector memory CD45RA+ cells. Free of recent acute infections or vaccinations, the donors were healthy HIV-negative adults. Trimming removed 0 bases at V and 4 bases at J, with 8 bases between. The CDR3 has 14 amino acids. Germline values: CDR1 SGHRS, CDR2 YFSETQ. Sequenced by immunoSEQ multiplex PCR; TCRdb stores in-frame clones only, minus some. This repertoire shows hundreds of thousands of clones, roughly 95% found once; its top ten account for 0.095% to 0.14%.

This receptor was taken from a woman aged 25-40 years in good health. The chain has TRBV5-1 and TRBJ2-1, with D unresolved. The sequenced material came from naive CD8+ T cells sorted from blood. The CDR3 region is CASSLEIEYNEQFF. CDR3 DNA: TGCGCCAGCAGCTTGGAGATTGAGTACAATGAGCAGTTCTTC.